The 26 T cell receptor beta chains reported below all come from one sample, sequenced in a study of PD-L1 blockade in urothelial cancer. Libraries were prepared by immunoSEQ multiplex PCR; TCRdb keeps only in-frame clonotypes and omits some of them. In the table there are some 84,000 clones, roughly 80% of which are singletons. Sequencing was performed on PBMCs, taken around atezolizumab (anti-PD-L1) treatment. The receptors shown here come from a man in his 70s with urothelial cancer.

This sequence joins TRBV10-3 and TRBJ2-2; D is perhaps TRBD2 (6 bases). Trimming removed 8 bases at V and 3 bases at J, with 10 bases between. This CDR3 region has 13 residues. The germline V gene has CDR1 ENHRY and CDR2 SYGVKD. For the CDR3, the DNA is TGTGCCATCGGGACTTACGACACCGGGGAGCTGTTTTTT. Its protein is CAIGTYDTGELFF.

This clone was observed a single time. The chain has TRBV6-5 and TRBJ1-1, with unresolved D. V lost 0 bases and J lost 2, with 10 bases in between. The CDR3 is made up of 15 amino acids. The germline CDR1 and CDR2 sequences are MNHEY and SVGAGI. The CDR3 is CASSYSSSVNTEAFF. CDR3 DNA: TGTGCCAGCAGTTACTCGAGTTCGGTAAACACTGAAGCTTTCTTT.

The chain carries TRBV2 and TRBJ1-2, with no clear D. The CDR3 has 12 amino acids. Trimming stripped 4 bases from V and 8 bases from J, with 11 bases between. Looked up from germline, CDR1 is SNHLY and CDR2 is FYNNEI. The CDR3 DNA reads TGTGCCAGCAGTGTCGGACTAGGGGGCTACACCTTC. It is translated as CASSVGLGGYTF.

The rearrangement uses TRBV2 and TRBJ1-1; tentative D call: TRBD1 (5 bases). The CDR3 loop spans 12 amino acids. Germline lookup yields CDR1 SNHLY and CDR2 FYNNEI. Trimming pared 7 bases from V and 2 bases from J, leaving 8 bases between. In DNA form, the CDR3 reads TGTGCCAGCAAGACAGCAAACACTGAAGCTTTCTTT. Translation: CASKTANTEAFF.

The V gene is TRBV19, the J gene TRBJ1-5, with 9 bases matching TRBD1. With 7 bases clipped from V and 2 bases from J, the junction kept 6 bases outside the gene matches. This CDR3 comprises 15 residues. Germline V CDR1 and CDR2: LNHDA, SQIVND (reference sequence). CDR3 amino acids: CASTPDRGGNQPQHF. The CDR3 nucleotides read TGTGCCAGTACTCCGGACAGGGGTGGCAATCAGCCCCAGCATTTT.

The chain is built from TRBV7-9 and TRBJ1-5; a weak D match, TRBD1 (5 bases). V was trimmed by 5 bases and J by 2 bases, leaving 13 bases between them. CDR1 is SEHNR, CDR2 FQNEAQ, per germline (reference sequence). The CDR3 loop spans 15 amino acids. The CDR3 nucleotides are TGTGCCAGCAGCCCCGGGGGATTTGGCAATCAGCCCCAGCATTTT. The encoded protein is CASSPGGFGNQPQHF.

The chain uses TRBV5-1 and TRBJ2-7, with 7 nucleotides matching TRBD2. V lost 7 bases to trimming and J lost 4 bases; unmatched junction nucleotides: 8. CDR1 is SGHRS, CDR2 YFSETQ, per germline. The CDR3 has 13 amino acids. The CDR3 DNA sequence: TGCGCCAGCGGGAGGGGCGCCGCGTACGAGCAGTACTTC. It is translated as CASGRGAAYEQYF.

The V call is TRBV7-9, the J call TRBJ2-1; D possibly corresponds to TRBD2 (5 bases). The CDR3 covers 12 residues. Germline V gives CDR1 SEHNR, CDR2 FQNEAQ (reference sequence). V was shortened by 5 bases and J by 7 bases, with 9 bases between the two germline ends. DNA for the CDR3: TGTGCCAGCAGCCAGCTAGCAAATGAGCAGTTCTTC. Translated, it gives CASSQLANEQFF.

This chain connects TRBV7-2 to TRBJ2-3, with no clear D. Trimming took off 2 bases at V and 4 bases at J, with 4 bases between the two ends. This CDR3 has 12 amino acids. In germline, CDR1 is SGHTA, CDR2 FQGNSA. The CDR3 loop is CASSLSPDTQYF. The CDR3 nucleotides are TGTGCCAGCAGCTTAAGCCCAGATACGCAGTATTTT. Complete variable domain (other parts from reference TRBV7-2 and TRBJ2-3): GAGVSQSPSNKVTEKGKDVELRCDPISGHTALYWYRQSLGQGLEFLIYFQGNSAPDKSGLPSDRFSAERTGGSVSTLTIQRTQQEDSAVYLCASSLSPDTQYFGPGTRLTVL.

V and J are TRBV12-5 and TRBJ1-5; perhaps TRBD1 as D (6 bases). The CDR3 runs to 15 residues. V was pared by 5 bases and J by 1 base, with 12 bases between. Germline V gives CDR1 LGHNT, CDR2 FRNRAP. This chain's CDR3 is CASGPQGGSNQPQHF. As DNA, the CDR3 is TGTGCTAGTGGTCCACAGGGTGGGAGCAATCAGCCCCAGCATTTT. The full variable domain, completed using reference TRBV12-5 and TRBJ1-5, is DARVTQTPRHKVTEMGQEVTMRCQPILGHNTVFWYRQTMMQGLELLAYFRNRAPLDDSGMPKDRFSAEMPDATLATLKIQPSEPRDSAVYFCASGPQGGSNQPQHFGDGTRLSIL.

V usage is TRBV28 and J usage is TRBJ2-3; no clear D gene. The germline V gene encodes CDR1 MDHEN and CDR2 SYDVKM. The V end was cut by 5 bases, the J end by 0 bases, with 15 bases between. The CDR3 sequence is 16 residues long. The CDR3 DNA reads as TGTGCCAGCAGTGGCGCAGGCGACCCCAGCACAGATACGCAGTATTTT. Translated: CASSGAGDPSTDTQYF.

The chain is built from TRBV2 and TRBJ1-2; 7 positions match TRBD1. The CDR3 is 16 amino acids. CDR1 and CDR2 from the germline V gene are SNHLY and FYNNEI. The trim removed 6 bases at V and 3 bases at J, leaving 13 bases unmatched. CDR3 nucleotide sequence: TGTGCCAGCAGCGAGACGACCGGGACAGCAGACTATGGCTACACCTTC. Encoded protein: CASSETTGTADYGYTF.

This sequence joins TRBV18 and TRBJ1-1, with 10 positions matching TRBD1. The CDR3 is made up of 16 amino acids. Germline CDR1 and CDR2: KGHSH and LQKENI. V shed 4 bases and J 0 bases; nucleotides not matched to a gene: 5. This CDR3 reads CASSLTGTGVNTEAFF. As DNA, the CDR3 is TGTGCCAGCTCACTCACCGGGACAGGGGTGAACACTGAAGCTTTCTTT.

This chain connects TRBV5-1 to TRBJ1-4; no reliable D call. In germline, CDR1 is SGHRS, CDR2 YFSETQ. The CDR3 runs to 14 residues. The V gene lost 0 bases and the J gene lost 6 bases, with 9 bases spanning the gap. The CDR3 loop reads CASSLGGRDEKLFF. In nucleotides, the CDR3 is TGCGCCAGCAGCTTGGGAGGGCGCGATGAAAAACTGTTTTTT.

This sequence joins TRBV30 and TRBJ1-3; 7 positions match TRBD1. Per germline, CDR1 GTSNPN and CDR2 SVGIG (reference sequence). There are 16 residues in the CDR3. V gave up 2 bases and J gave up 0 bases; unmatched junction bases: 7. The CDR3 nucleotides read TGTGCCTGGAGTTTTTCCGGGACAGTCTCTGGAAACACCATATATTTT. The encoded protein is CAWSFSGTVSGNTIYF.

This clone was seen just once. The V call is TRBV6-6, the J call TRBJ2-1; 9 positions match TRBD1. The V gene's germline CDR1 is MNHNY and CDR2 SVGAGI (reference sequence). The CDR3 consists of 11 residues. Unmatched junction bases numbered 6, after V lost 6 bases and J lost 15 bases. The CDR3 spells CASSTGGYPFF. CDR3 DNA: TGTGCCAGCAGCACAGGGGGCTATCCGTTCTTC.

In DNA, the CDR3 is TGTGCCAGCAGCCAAGATTCGGGACTAGCGGGAGACTACGAGCAGTACTTC. This translates into CASSQDSGLAGDYEQYF. V gene TRBV4-2 combines with J gene TRBJ2-7, with TRBD2 matching 14 bases. Germline loops: CDR1 LGHNA, CDR2 YNFKEQ. J was trimmed by 3 bases and V by 0 bases; bases with no gene match: 4. CDR3 length: 17 amino acids.

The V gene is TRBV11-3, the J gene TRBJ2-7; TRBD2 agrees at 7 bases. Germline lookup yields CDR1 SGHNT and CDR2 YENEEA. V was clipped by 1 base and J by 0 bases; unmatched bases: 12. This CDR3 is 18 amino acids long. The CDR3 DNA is TGTGCCAGCAGCTTAGGGAGGTCTAGCGGTTATAACTCCTACGAGCAGTACTTC. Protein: CASSLGRSSGYNSYEQYF.

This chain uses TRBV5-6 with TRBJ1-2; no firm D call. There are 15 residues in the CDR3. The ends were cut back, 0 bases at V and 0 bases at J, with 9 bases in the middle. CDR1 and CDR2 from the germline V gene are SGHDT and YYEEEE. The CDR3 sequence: CASSLAPKANYGYTF. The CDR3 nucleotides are TGTGCCAGCAGCTTGGCCCCTAAAGCTAACTATGGCTACACCTTC. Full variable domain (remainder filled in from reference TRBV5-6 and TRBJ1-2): DAGVTQSPTHLIKTRGQQVTLRCSPKSGHDTVSWYQQALGQGPQFIFQYYEEEERQRGNFPDRFSGHQFPNYSSELNVNALLLGDSALYLCASSLAPKANYGYTFGSGTRLTVV.

The CDR3 DNA reads as TGTGCCAGCAGTTTATCAAAAGGGACAGAGACAGGGCCTGAAGAGCAGTACTTC. Translation: CASSLSKGTETGPEEQYF. The rearrangement joins TRBV27 to TRBJ2-7; 7 bases agree with TRBD1. The germline V gene has CDR1 MNHEY and CDR2 SMNVEV (reference sequence). The CDR3 extends over 18 amino acids. Trimming cost V 0 bases and J 7 bases; bases outside gene matches: 18.

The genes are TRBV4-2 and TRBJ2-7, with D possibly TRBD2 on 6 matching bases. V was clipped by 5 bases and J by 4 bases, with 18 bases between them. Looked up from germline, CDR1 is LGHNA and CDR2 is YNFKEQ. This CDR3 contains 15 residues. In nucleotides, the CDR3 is TGTGCCAGCAGCTTACGGAGGGCCGAAGGTTACGAGCAGTACTTC. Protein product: CASSLRRAEGYEQYF.

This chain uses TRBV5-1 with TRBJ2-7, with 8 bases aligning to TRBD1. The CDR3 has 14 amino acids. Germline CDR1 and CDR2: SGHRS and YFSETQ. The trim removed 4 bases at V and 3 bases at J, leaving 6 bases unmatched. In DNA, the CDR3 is TGCGCCAGCAGCGTATCGGGACAGGACTACGAGCAGTACTTC. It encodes CASSVSGQDYEQYF. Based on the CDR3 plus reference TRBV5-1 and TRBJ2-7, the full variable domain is KAGVTQTPRYLIKTRGQQVTLSCSPISGHRSVSWYQQTPGQGLQFLFEYFSETQRNKGNFPGRFSGRQFSNSRSEMNVSTLELGDSALYLCASSVSGQDYEQYFGPGTRLTVT.

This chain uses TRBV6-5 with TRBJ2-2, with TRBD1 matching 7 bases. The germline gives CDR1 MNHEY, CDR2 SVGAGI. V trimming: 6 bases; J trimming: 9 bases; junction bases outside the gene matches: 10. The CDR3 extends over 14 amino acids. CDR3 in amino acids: CASRSGQFHRELFF. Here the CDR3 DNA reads TGTGCCAGCAGATCGGGACAGTTTCACCGGGAGCTGTTTTTT.

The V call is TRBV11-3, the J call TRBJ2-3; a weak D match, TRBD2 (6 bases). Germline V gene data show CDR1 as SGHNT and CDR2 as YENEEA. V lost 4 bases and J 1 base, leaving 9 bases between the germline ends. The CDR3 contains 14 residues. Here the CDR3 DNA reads TGTGCCAGCAGCTCGACTAGTGGCACAGATACGCAGTATTTT. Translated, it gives CASSSTSGTDTQYF.

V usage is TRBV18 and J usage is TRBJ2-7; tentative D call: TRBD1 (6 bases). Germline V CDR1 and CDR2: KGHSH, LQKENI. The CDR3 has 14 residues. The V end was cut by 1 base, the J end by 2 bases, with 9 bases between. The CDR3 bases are TGTGCCAGCTCACCACAGGGGACACCCTACGAGCAGTACTTC. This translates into CASSPQGTPYEQYF.

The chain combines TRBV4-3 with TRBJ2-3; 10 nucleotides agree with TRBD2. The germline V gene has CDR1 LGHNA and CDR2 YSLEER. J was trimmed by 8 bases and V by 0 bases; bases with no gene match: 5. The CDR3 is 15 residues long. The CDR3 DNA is TGCGCCAGCAGCCAAGAGGAGCGGGAGGGTAGTACGCAGTATTTT. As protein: CASSQEEREGSTQYF.